The clone carrying this T cell receptor (beta chain) was seen only once. Its antigen is still unknown. The sample is drawn from a study of early stage breast cancer tumors. General study points: Chain pairing and CD4, CD8 or FOXP3 expression were not captured.

Germline assignment: CDR1 SGHTA and CDR2 FQGNSA. V lost 5 bases and J 0 bases, leaving 15 bases between the germline ends. This CDR3 comprises 16 residues. The assay was immunoSEQ multiplex PCR, and TCRdb's table has in-frame clones only and misses some. This table holds about 51,000 clones, over 75% found once. This clonotype was sampled from a middle-aged person with breast cancer. Sequenced sample: blood. J is TRBJ2-3 and V is TRBV7-2; possibly TRBD2 for D (6 bases). The CDR3 region is CASSPELATSTDTQYF. For the CDR3, the DNA is TGTGCCAGCAGCCCGGAACTAGCTACTAGCACAGATACGCAGTATTTT.